This is a list of T cell receptor beta chains from one sample in a study of OX40 agonist ivuxolimab in advanced cancers. Generated by immunoSEQ multiplex PCR, the TCRdb table keeps only in-frame clones and is missing some. The data hold about 120,000 clones, with around 91% observed a single time. The material was CD4+ or CD8+ T cells sorted from blood, obtained in a trial of the OX40 agonist ivuxolimab. The receptors come from an adult with an advanced solid tumor such as melanoma, head and neck, liver or kidney cancer. Each CDR3 is given with its conserved first and last residue.

>TRBV7-9|16|TRBJ1-1
CASSSRLGAGNTEAFF
>TRBV5-4|16|TRBJ2-1
CASSSPTTSGEDEQFF
>TRBV6-6|15|TRBJ1-3
CASSRPDVSGNTIYF
>TRBV6-5|9|TRBJ1-2
CASTHGYTF
>TRBV5-6|16|TRBJ2-5
CASSLYSGGLQGTQYF
>TRBV29-1|14|TRBJ1-1
CSARARTGRTEAFF
>TRBV7-9|13|TRBJ1-1
CASSLEPGTEAFF
>TRBV5-1|16|TRBJ2-3
CASSLPGSGGTDTQYF
>TRBV28|17|TRBJ2-1
CASSPAGGGGAHNEQFF
>TRBV30|15|TRBJ2-2
CAWSVGFGNTGELFF